One and the same sample provided the 27 T cell receptor beta chains below, sequenced in a study of cytomegalovirus exposure and HLA in healthy donors (dated by TCRdb to 2015 to 2018). Libraries were constructed by the immunoSEQ multiplex PCR assay. The table was pulled from immuneACCESS by TCRdb, which kept in-frame rearrangements only. Such tables lose some clones; where checked, under half of the loss comes from unresolved V genes, and the rest has no known cause. In all, the sample holds roughly 150,000 clones, and about 88% of those were seen once. The leading ten clones occupy 2.5% to 3% of the sample. The sequencing sample was made of PBMCs. The source is a man aged 18 to 29 in good health and CMV-seronegative.

This chain links TRBV6-5 with TRBJ2-5; D call uncertain. V was clipped by 2 bases and J by 1 base, with 14 bases between them. Germline assignment: CDR1 MNHEY and CDR2 SVGAGI. The CDR3 has 16 amino acids. The DNA of the CDR3 is TGTGCCAGCAGTTACACCCTCTTTGAAGCCCAAGAGACCCAGTACTTC. Amino acid sequence: CASSYTLFEAQETQYF.

The J gene is TRBJ1-2, the V gene TRBV28; TRBD1 matches at 7 bases. CDR3 length equals 14 residues. In germline, CDR1 is MDHEN, CDR2 SYDVKM. The V and J ends lost 6 bases and 5 bases, in that order; junction bases with no gene match: 9. As DNA, the CDR3 is TGTGCCAGCAGCCTTGACAGGGCGGAATATGGCTACACCTTC. This gives the protein CASSLDRAEYGYTF.

The chain has TRBV30 and TRBJ2-1; D gene unclear. V was shortened by 5 bases and J by 6 bases, with 14 bases between the two germline ends. The germline V gene has CDR1 GTSNPN and CDR2 SVGIG (reference sequence). The CDR3 runs to 13 residues. The CDR3 DNA reads as TGTGCCTGGGCCCCAGGCCACCTCAATGAGCAGTTCTTC. Translated: CAWAPGHLNEQFF.

The chain carries TRBV10-3 and TRBJ1-2; TRBD1 matches 12 bases. The germline CDR1 and CDR2 sequences are ENHRY and SYGVKD. V gave up 3 bases and J gave up 4 bases; unmatched junction bases: 3. This CDR3 is 15 amino acids long. CDR3 residues: CAISEGTGGFYGYTF. CDR3 DNA: TGTGCCATCAGTGAAGGGACAGGGGGCTTCTATGGCTACACCTTC.

The CDR3 is CASSPTETSYEQYF. DNA of the CDR3: TGTGCCAGCAGCCCGACAGAGACCTCCTACGAGCAGTACTTC. The V gene is TRBV5-6, the J gene TRBJ2-7; a weak D match, TRBD1 (5 bases). Trimming shortened V by 4 bases and J by 0 bases, and 11 bases separated the two germline ends. Germline loops: CDR1 SGHDT, CDR2 YYEEEE. This CDR3 is 14 amino acids long.

This chain connects TRBV6-5 to TRBJ1-4, with unresolved D. CDR3 length equals 14 residues. CDR1 and CDR2 (germline): MNHEY, SVGAGI. V dropped 3 bases and J dropped 7 bases, with 12 bases sitting between them. The CDR3 nucleotides are TGTGCCAGCAGTTATGGTCCGGGGTCTGAAAAACTGTTTTTT. Translating gives CASSYGPGSEKLFF.

The chain couples TRBV7-2 to TRBJ2-6, with D perhaps TRBD2 (5 bases). The V and J ends lost 5 bases and 4 bases respectively, with 15 bases between them. The CDR3 consists of 16 residues. Germline assignment: CDR1 SGHTA and CDR2 FQGNSA. This chain's CDR3 is CASSNRPGSGANVLTF. The CDR3 DNA follows: TGTGCCAGCAGCAACCGCCCGGGGTCGGGGGCCAACGTCCTGACTTTC.

This clone was observed a handful of times. The V and J genes are TRBV2 and TRBJ1-3; D ambiguous. The germline V and J ends were trimmed by 6 bases and 4 bases, with 7 bases remaining between them. Germline CDR1 is SNHLY and CDR2 is FYNNEI. This CDR3 has 12 amino acids. The CDR3 DNA follows: TGTGCCAGCAGCCTAAAAGGAAACACCATATATTTT. This translates into CASSLKGNTIYF.

The V gene is TRBV14, the J gene TRBJ2-2, with a tentative D call TRBD2 (5 bases). This CDR3 has 13 amino acids. Trimming took 4 bases from V and 7 from J, leaving 10 bases between them. The V gene's germline CDR1 is SGHDN and CDR2 FVKESK. CDR3 DNA: TGTGCCAGCAGCCCGCAGGAGGTCGGGGAGCTGTTTTTT. Its protein product is CASSPQEVGELFF.

This chain connects TRBV10-3 to TRBJ2-7; TRBD1 matches 7 bases. The V segment lost 4 bases and the J segment 2 bases; nucleotides outside the gene matches: 2. CDR1 is ENHRY and CDR2 is SYGVKD in the germline V gene. CDR3 length: 13 amino acids. CDR3 nucleotides: TGTGCCATCAGTGCTCAGGGGGCCTACGAGCAGTACGTC. It codes for CAISAQGAYEQYV.

This chain links TRBV19 with TRBJ2-1; 9 nucleotides agree with TRBD2. The CDR3 is 16 residues long. Germline V gene sequence: CDR1 LNHDA, CDR2 SQIVND (reference sequence). J lost 2 bases, V lost 2 bases, and 4 bases had no gene match. The CDR3 loop reads CASSILGGRAYNEQFF. The CDR3 DNA reads as TGTGCCAGTAGTATATTGGGCGGGAGGGCCTACAATGAGCAGTTCTTC.

The chain employs TRBV6-6 and TRBJ1-2; 8 positions agree with TRBD1. Germline loops: CDR1 MNHNY, CDR2 SVGAGI (reference sequence). The CDR3 is 13 residues long. The ends lost 11 bases at V and 6 bases at J; junction bases unmatched: 11. CDR3 nucleotides: TGTGCCGGAGGGACAGGTGACTTAGATGGCTACACCTTC. This encodes CAGGTGDLDGYTF.

The chain recombines TRBV29-1 with TRBJ1-4, with D hard to call. The V and J ends lost 4 bases and 4 bases respectively, with 7 bases between them. Per germline, CDR1 SQVTM and CDR2 ANQGSEA. The CDR3 spans 12 residues. CDR3 sequence reads: CSVAPSNEKLFF. As DNA, the CDR3 is TGCAGCGTTGCTCCCAGTAATGAAAAACTGTTTTTT.

This clone has only a few counts. This rearrangement joins TRBV19 to TRBJ1-5; tentative D call: TRBD1 (6 bases). V was shortened by 7 bases and J by 2 bases, with 15 bases between the two germline ends. CDR3 size: 15 residues. The germline CDR1 and CDR2 sequences are LNHDA and SQIVND (reference sequence). DNA of the CDR3: TGTGCCAGTACCGTTCAAGGGGGGGGCAATCAGCCCCAGCATTTT. As protein: CASTVQGGGNQPQHF.

This clone has only one observation. This chain links TRBV18 with TRBJ2-2; 13 bases agree with TRBD2. CDR1 KGHSH and CDR2 LQKENI come from the germline V gene. The junction had 2 bases not matched to a gene; V was cut back by 2 bases and J by 5 bases. The CDR3 runs 16 residues. Written as DNA, the CDR3 is TGTGCCAGCTCACCAGGACTAGCGGGAGTGACCGGGGAGCTGTTTTTT. Protein product: CASSPGLAGVTGELFF.

The chain is built from TRBV19 and TRBJ2-7; TRBD2 aligns across 14 bases. V shed 4 bases, J shed 9 bases, and the junction held 8 bases outside the gene matches. CDR1 is LNHDA and CDR2 is SQIVND in the germline V gene (reference sequence). The CDR3 sequence is 15 residues long. The CDR3 sequence is CASSTPGTSGSMQYF. The CDR3 DNA reads as TGTGCCAGTAGTACGCCCGGGACTAGCGGGAGCATGCAGTACTTC.

The rearrangement uses TRBV6-8 and TRBJ1-5; D not certain. The germline V and J ends were trimmed by 0 bases and 5 bases, with 11 bases remaining between them. The CDR3 covers 15 residues. Looked up from germline, CDR1 is MNHGY and CDR2 is SAAAGT. The CDR3 loop reads CASSYSRQPYQPQHF. DNA of the CDR3: TGTGCCAGCAGTTACTCGCGACAACCCTATCAGCCCCAGCATTTT.

J is TRBJ2-2 and V is TRBV10-3; TRBD1 aligns across 8 bases. Germline CDR1 is ENHRY and CDR2 is SYGVKD. This CDR3 comprises 16 residues. The J segment lost 6 bases and the V segment lost 5 bases, leaving 11 bases of the junction unmatched. The CDR3 region is CAISNAGQEAAGELFF. CDR3 bases: TGTGCCATCAGTAACGCGGGACAGGAGGCCGCCGGGGAGCTGTTTTTT.

This clone was detected only a few times. Other DNA sequences of this sample code for an identical CDR3. This sequence joins TRBV6-5 and TRBJ1-2, with 8 bases that match TRBD1. J was trimmed by 2 bases and V by 2 bases; bases with no gene match: 1. Germline V CDR1 and CDR2: MNHEY, SVGAGI. The CDR3 extends over 14 amino acids. For the CDR3, the DNA is TGTGCCAGCAGTTACCAGGGGGCAAACTATGGCTACACCTTC. Its translation: CASSYQGANYGYTF.

In DNA, the CDR3 is TGCAGCGTTGACAGGGAAGGCACCGGGGAGCTGTTTTTT. This codes for CSVDREGTGELFF. The J gene is TRBJ2-2, the V gene TRBV29-1; tentative D call: TRBD1 (5 bases). V was pared by 3 bases and J by 4 bases, with 9 bases between. The length of the CDR3 is 13 residues. CDR1 and CDR2 (germline): SQVTM, ANQGSEA.

This clone was seen only a few times. The gene calls are TRBV7-2 and TRBJ1-6; 10 bases fit TRBD1. The germline CDR1 and CDR2 sequences are SGHTA and FQGNSA. V gave up 6 bases and J gave up 14 bases; unmatched junction bases: 13. The CDR3 is 15 amino acids. This CDR3 is CASRTGTGAFAALHF. In DNA form, the CDR3 reads TGTGCCAGCAGGACCGGGACAGGGGCCTTTGCGGCCCTCCACTTT.

The CDR3 DNA reads TGTGCCAGCAGTAAACCGGGACAGGGACACTATGGCTACACCTTC. This gives the protein CASSKPGQGHYGYTF. J is TRBJ1-2 and V is TRBV28; the match to TRBD1 covers 9 bases. Germline trimming cut 5 bases from V and 3 bases from J; bases unmatched to any gene: 7. This CDR3 spans 15 amino acids. Looked up from germline, CDR1 is MDHEN and CDR2 is SYDVKM.

The chain has TRBV5-1 and TRBJ1-5, with 8 bases aligning to TRBD1. Germline V lookup: CDR1 SGHRS, CDR2 YFSETQ. The CDR3 runs 13 residues. V trimming: 5 bases; J trimming: 5 bases; junction bases outside the gene matches: 3. The CDR3 sequence is CASSLTGDQPQHF. CDR3 nucleotide sequence: TGCGCCAGCAGTCTGACAGGGGATCAGCCCCAGCATTTT.

The rearrangement joins TRBV30 to TRBJ2-1, with TRBD1 matching 11 bases. V shed 1 base, J shed 7 bases, and the junction held 3 bases outside the gene matches. The CDR3 is 14 amino acids. Germline CDR1 is GTSNPN and CDR2 is SVGIG (reference sequence). The CDR3 here is CAWSEGTGGNEQFF. The CDR3 DNA sequence: TGTGCCTGGAGTGAAGGGACAGGGGGAAATGAGCAGTTCTTC.

CDR3 sequence: CASSLDWLAGELFF. The DNA for the CDR3 is TGTGCCAGCAGCTTAGATTGGCTGGCCGGGGAGCTGTTTTTT. The chain links TRBV11-2 to TRBJ2-2; D not certain. Per the germline V gene, CDR1 is SGHAT and CDR2 is FQNNGV. V was shortened by 0 bases and J by 6 bases, with 8 bases between the two germline ends. This CDR3 has 14 amino acids.

V usage is TRBV2 and J usage is TRBJ1-5; 8 bases line up with TRBD1. J lost 2 bases, V lost 8 bases, and 2 bases had no gene match. CDR1 and CDR2 (germline): SNHLY, FYNNEI. The CDR3 consists of 13 residues. The CDR3 sequence is CASWGQGNQPQHF. The DNA of the CDR3 is TGTGCCAGCTGGGGACAGGGCAATCAGCCCCAGCATTTT.

The chain couples TRBV5-4 to TRBJ2-7; D is perhaps TRBD1 (6 bases). The CDR3 sequence is 16 residues long. In germline, CDR1 is SGHNT, CDR2 YYREEE (reference sequence). Trimming cost V 4 bases and J 7 bases, with 24 bases left between them. CDR3 in amino acids: CASSPMHQGPQKEQYF. CDR3 coding DNA: TGTGCCAGCAGCCCCATGCACCAGGGGCCCCAAAAGGAGCAGTACTTC.